This T cell receptor beta chain appears in the sequencing data of a study of OX40 agonist ivuxolimab in advanced cancers. Overall study findings and caveats: On average, CD8+ T cells showed a greater number of expanded clones than CD4+.

The V gene lost 4 bases and the J gene lost 1 base, with 5 bases spanning the gap. The germline V gene has CDR1 SGHNT and CDR2 YYREEE (reference sequence). There are 12 residues in the CDR3. About this clone itself: Antigen specificity is unknown.

TCRdb's table, derived via immunoSEQ multiplex PCR, lists solely in-frame clones and lacks some. Of approximately 39,000 clones listed, roughly nine tenths are singletons. The receptor comes from an adult with an advanced solid tumor such as melanoma, head and neck, liver or kidney cancer. The sequenced sample was CD4+ or CD8+ T cells sorted from blood, obtained in a trial of the OX40 agonist ivuxolimab. This chain connects TRBV5-4 to TRBJ1-1, with D unresolved. CDR3 sequence: CASSPGNTEAFF. CDR3 bases: TGTGCCAGCAGCCCAGGGAACACTGAAGCTTTCTTT.